This TCR beta chain was captured by sequencing in a study of patients and donors after allogeneic stem cell transplantation (dated by TCRdb to 2019 to 2021). The method behind the library was RT-PCR. Data came from a NextSeq 550. TCRdb reanalyzed the raw reads on its own, using fastp at Q25 for trimming and MiXCR for clone calling, and kept in-frame beta chains. Rows with a matching CDR3 protein are joined into one entry that keeps the most common DNA and genes. A total of 30,000 or so distinct CDR3 sequences appear in this sample, around 7% of them only once. The top ten hold just under 35% of the sample. This clonotype showed up many times. The antigen this receptor binds is unknown. Per-base quality was not reported, and no clone a single base away is much larger than it. Its CDR3 holds 16 amino acids, cysteine through phenylalanine. Only the CDR3 DNA is retained, 48 bases long and in frame from the first base. V loses 6 bases of germline sequence and J loses 6 bases, and the interval between the two ends is 21 bases. The germline V gene sets CDR1 to MNHEY and CDR2 to SVGEGT.

Here the chain combines TRBV6-2 or TRBV6-3 and TRBJ2-1, with a tentative D gene TRBD2 over 6 matching bases. The clonotype comes from a human donor who was either an allogeneic HSCT recipient or a stem cell or donor lymphocyte infusion donor (not recorded which). It is not recorded whose cells these are; they may come from a transplant donor. Specimen: blood, either unsorted or a sorted T cell fraction (not recorded which). The CDR3 here reads CASSPGSAGYFNEQFF. The nucleotides are TGTGCCAGCAGCCCAGGCTCTGCGGGGTACTTCAATGAGCAGTTCTTC.